The sample holds many counts of the clone carrying this T cell receptor (beta chain). Its antigen is not identified. It was 5'RACE with constant-segment primers that produced the TCR alpha and TCR beta cDNA libraries, which carried sample barcodes and UMIs. TCRdb itself ran the 5' RACE reads through MiXCR, one entry per CDR3 protein. Among approximately 150,000 distinct CDR3 sequences listed, about 6% were seen once. These data originate in a study of T-cell memory formation after mild COVID-19. In the study overall: For the most part, TCR clusters were specific to one donor. Study observations and caveats: Second-wave clones peaking on day 37 lacked confirmed SARS-CoV-2 specificity. CD8+ contracting clones occupied EMRA, while CD4+ ones occupied mainly CM and EM.

V was cut by 3 bases and J by 7 bases, with 7 bases left in between. CDR1 and CDR2 (germline): ENHRY, SYGVKD. The CDR3 runs to 11 residues. The TCR comes from an adult woman who had mild COVID-19 (a few samples of this study predate the infection). Cell type and time point are not known. Sequenced: PBMCs or a T cell subset sorted from them (not recorded which). The genes are TRBV10-3 and TRBJ2-7; D call uncertain. Here the CDR3 DNA reads TGTGCCATCAGTGACCTCTTGGAGCAGTACTTC. Its protein is CAISDLLEQYF.